Following are 7 T cell receptor beta chains from one sample sequenced in a study of CD4 T cells in relation to SARS-CoV-2 and coronaviruses. Their antigen targets remain unknown. The protocol was immunoSEQ multiplex PCR, while the TCRdb copy is restricted to in-frame clones and leaves out a portion. The sample has 30,000 to 45,000 clones; just over 75% are singletons. The source material was memory CD4+ T cells from PBMCs, cultured in vitro. The receptors here all came from an adult with COVID-19.

The chain carries TRBV19 and TRBJ2-7; either TRBD1 or TRBD2 may supply D (5 bases each). Trimming left V 3 bases short and J 3 bases short, with 9 bases between. The CDR3 contains 13 residues. The germline V gene has CDR1 LNHDA and CDR2 SQIVND (reference sequence). For the CDR3, the DNA is TGTGCCAGTAGTATTCGAGGGGACTACGAGCAGTACTTC. Its translation: CASSIRGDYEQYF.

Only a few counts were recorded for this clone. The V call is TRBV7-9, the J call TRBJ1-3, with a weak D call TRBD1 (5 bases). V shed 0 bases and J shed 5 bases, with 11 bases lying between them. This CDR3 is built from 15 residues. CDR1 and CDR2 from the germline V gene are SEHNR and FQNEAQ (reference sequence). CDR3 coding DNA: TGTGCCAGCAGCTTAGCAACAGGAGTAAGAAACACCATATATTTT. Amino acids: CASSLATGVRNTIYF.

This clone was recorded a few times. The chain has TRBV29-1 and TRBJ2-1, with 13 nucleotides matching TRBD2. CDR3 length equals 13 residues. Germline CDR1 SQVTM, CDR2 ANQGSEA. Unmatched junction bases numbered 7, after V lost 7 bases and J lost 10 bases. Here the CDR3 reads CSARTSGSLEQFF. DNA of the CDR3: TGCAGCGCTCGGACTAGCGGGAGTCTCGAGCAGTTCTTC.

J is TRBJ2-5 and V is TRBV7-9; 8 bases are shared with TRBD2. Germline trimming cut 10 bases from V and 0 bases from J; bases unmatched to any gene: 22. Germline CDR1 is SEHNR and CDR2 is FQNEAQ (reference sequence). The CDR3 loop spans 19 amino acids. For the CDR3, the DNA is TGTGCCATCACTCGGCTTAAAGAGCGGGAGTCGACGTACCAAGAGACCCAGTACTTC. Residues: CAITRLKERESTYQETQYF.

The chain recombines TRBV6-2 or TRBV6-3 with TRBJ2-5; D might be TRBD1 or TRBD2, each matching 9 bases. The CDR3 has 13 amino acids. The V and J ends lost 6 bases and 9 bases respectively, with 17 bases between them. Looked up from germline, CDR1 is MNHEY and CDR2 is SVGEGT. The CDR3 sequence: CASSLAGQGAQYF. The CDR3 DNA follows: TGTGCCAGCAGCCTAGCGGGACAGGGAGCCCAGTACTTC.

The V and J genes are TRBV7-6 and TRBJ2-4; TRBD1 matches at 9 bases. J gave up 7 bases and V 1 base, and 2 bases lay outside the gene matches. Germline CDR1 SGHVS, CDR2 FNYEAQ. This CDR3 is 14 amino acids long. Here the CDR3 reads CASSLGTGVNIQYF. The CDR3 bases are TGTGCCAGCAGCTTAGGGACAGGGGTTAACATTCAGTACTTC.

This rearrangement joins TRBV9 to TRBJ1-5, with D unresolved. Between the trimmed V and J ends, which lost 4 bases and 7 bases, there was a span of 12 bases. Germline V gives CDR1 SGDLS, CDR2 YYNGEE. CDR3 length: 13 residues. The CDR3 region is CASSPNSGQPQHF. Written as DNA, the CDR3 is TGTGCCAGCAGCCCAAATTCCGGGCAGCCCCAGCATTTT.